These 29 T cell receptor beta chains originate from one sample sequenced in a study of OX40 agonist ivuxolimab in advanced cancers. Libraries were prepared by immunoSEQ multiplex PCR; TCRdb keeps only in-frame clonotypes and omits some of them. The sample records several thousand clones, about 90% being singletons. The specimen was CD4+ or CD8+ T cells sorted from blood, collected in a trial of the OX40 agonist ivuxolimab. The receptors derive from an adult with an advanced solid tumor such as melanoma, head and neck, liver or kidney cancer.

The CDR3 is CASSPLLGSYGYTF. The CDR3 DNA reads TGTGCCAGCAGTCCCCTATTAGGGTCGTATGGCTACACCTTC. This sequence joins TRBV27 and TRBJ1-2; no reliable D call. The CDR3 extends over 14 amino acids. Germline V lookup: CDR1 MNHEY, CDR2 SMNVEV (reference sequence). The ends were cut back, 5 bases at V and 5 bases at J, with 15 bases in the middle.

The J gene is TRBJ1-4, the V gene TRBV19, with D perhaps TRBD1 (5 bases). V gave up 5 bases and J gave up 8 bases, with 15 bases separating them. Germline V CDR1 and CDR2: LNHDA, SQIVND (reference sequence). The CDR3 loop spans 14 amino acids. CDR3 loop: CASSDRLRREKLFF. DNA of the CDR3: TGTGCCAGTAGTGACAGACTAAGGCGGGAAAAACTGTTTTTT.

This sequence joins TRBV19 and TRBJ1-3; D perhaps matches TRBD1 (6 bases). The V end was cut by 5 bases, the J end by 0 bases, with 14 bases between. Germline values: CDR1 LNHDA, CDR2 SQIVND (reference sequence). CDR3 length: 16 residues. CDR3 residues: CASSRPDSGSGNTIYF. For the CDR3, the DNA is TGTGCCAGTAGTCGTCCGGACAGTGGCTCTGGAAACACCATATATTTT.

The chain uses TRBV10-2 and TRBJ2-5; D call uncertain. Germline V gene lookup returns CDR1 WSHSY and CDR2 SAAADI. Trimming pared 6 bases from V and 1 base from J, leaving 12 bases between. The length of the CDR3 is 14 residues. The CDR3 region has the DNA TGCGCCAGCAGCATCGACCAGCCCCAAGAGACCCAGTACTTC. This gives the protein CASSIDQPQETQYF.

The chain employs TRBV9 and TRBJ2-7, with 7 nucleotides matching TRBD1. There are 15 residues in the CDR3. The ends lost 2 bases at V and 1 base at J; junction bases unmatched: 6. Germline CDR1 SGDLS, CDR2 YYNGEE. The CDR3 sequence is CASSVGTELSYEQYF. For the CDR3, the DNA is TGTGCCAGCAGCGTCGGGACAGAGTTGTCCTACGAGCAGTACTTC.

This clone was recorded once. V and J are TRBV14 and TRBJ2-1; the match to TRBD2 covers 7 bases. The CDR3 has 13 amino acids. The germline gives CDR1 SGHDN, CDR2 FVKESK. Losses at the gene ends were 6 bases for V and 10 bases for J; bases not matched to a gene: 9. CDR3 nucleotides: TGTGCCAGCAGTCGGCTAGCGGTTTCAGAGCAGTTCTTC. Encoded protein: CASSRLAVSEQFF. Complete variable domain (other parts from reference TRBV14 and TRBJ2-1): EAGVTQFPSHSVIEKGQTVTLRCDPISGHDNLYWYRRVMGKEIKFLLHFVKESKQDESGMPNNRFLAERTGGTYSTLKVQPAELEDSGVYFCASSRLAVSEQFFGPGTRLTVL.

The CDR3 DNA follows: TGTGCCAGTAGTATAGCCTCCCCCCAGGGAGGTGATGATGGCTACACCTTC. Protein: CASSIASPQGGDDGYTF. The V call is TRBV19, the J call TRBJ1-2; TRBD1 is a possible D gene (5 bases). Germline CDR1 is LNHDA and CDR2 is SQIVND (reference sequence). The CDR3 covers 17 residues. Trimming took off 1 base at V and 6 bases at J, with 21 bases between the two ends. Based on the CDR3 plus reference TRBV19 and TRBJ1-2, the full variable domain is DGGITQSPKYLFRKEGQNVTLSCEQNLNHDAMYWYRQDPGQGLRLIYYSQIVNDFQKGDIAEGYSVSREKKESFPLTVTSAQKNPTAFYLCASSIASPQGGDDGYTFGSGTRLTVV.

The chain carries TRBV5-5 and TRBJ1-6, with 7 bases lining up with TRBD1. The CDR3 has 17 residues. In germline, CDR1 is SGHKS, CDR2 YYEKEE (reference sequence). V dropped 0 bases and J dropped 1; count of bases not matched to a gene: 4. The CDR3 spells CASSLVTGLSYNSPLHF. CDR3 nucleotide sequence: TGTGCCAGCAGCTTGGTGACAGGGTTGTCCTATAATTCACCCCTCCACTTT.

CDR3 sequence reads: CASSSTLATRNTEAFF. CDR3 nucleotides: TGTGCCAGCAGTTCTACCCTCGCTACACGGAACACTGAAGCTTTCTTT. The rearrangement uses TRBV6-5 and TRBJ1-1; no reliable D call. Trimming stripped 4 bases from V and 1 base from J, with 16 bases between. CDR3 size: 16 residues. CDR1 and CDR2 (germline): MNHEY, SVGAGI.

This clone was counted a single time. The chain couples TRBV7-9 to TRBJ2-7; no clear D. V was clipped by 4 bases and J by 1 base, with 11 bases between them. The CDR3 covers 14 residues. Germline V gene data show CDR1 as SEHNR and CDR2 as FQNEAQ (reference sequence). The CDR3 sequence is CASSSPNRSYEQYF. The CDR3 bases are TGTGCCAGCAGCTCCCCTAACCGGTCCTACGAGCAGTACTTC.

The genes are TRBV7-6 and TRBJ2-7; 10 nucleotides match TRBD1. CDR1 and CDR2 (germline): SGHVS, FNYEAQ. V was clipped by 5 bases and J by 3 bases; unmatched bases: 7. The CDR3 runs to 15 residues. The chain's CDR3 is CASSRPGTGDYEQYF. As DNA, the CDR3 is TGTGCCAGCAGCCGACCCGGGACAGGGGACTACGAGCAGTACTTC.

This clone was picked up a small number of times. The chain has TRBV10-2 and TRBJ2-1; D not resolved. The CDR3 runs to 15 residues. Germline lookup yields CDR1 WSHSY and CDR2 SAAADI. Trimming took 2 bases from V and 4 from J, leaving 12 bases between them. The CDR3 region has the DNA TGCGCCAGCAGTGAGAAGGGTACAGTTTACAATGAGCAGTTCTTC. Its protein product is CASSEKGTVYNEQFF.

CDR3 sequence (DNA): TGTGCCAGCAGAACATACGCCGGGACCCTCCCTGAAGCTTTCTTT. Its translation is CASRTYAGTLPEAFF. The genes are TRBV28 and TRBJ1-1; tentatively, D is TRBD1 (5 bases). Germline V gene sequence: CDR1 MDHEN, CDR2 SYDVKM. Trimming removed 6 bases at V and 6 bases at J, with 20 bases between. The CDR3 is 15 residues long.

This clone was recorded once. This chain joins TRBV13 and TRBJ1-4; possible D gene TRBD1, 5 bases. The CDR3 covers 16 residues. Germline V CDR1 and CDR2: PRHDT, FYEKMQ (reference sequence). Trimming removed 4 bases at V and 8 bases at J, with 20 bases between. The CDR3: CASSSGFGAVGEKLFF. The CDR3 DNA sequence: TGTGCCAGCAGCTCCGGTTTCGGGGCGGTAGGCGAAAAACTGTTTTTT.

The V and J genes are TRBV21-1 and TRBJ2-2; the table's D call of TRBD1 was not tested on the DNA. TRBV21-1 is deemed a pseudogene. The CDR3 length is 16 residues. The CDR3 here is CASSKAAGGRTGELFF. Here the CDR3 DNA reads TGTGCCAGCAGCAAAGCCGCAGGGGGTAGGACCGGGGAGCTGTTTTTT.

Concerning this clone itself: Other DNA sequences within the sample encode an identical CDR3. The gene calls are TRBV6-4 and TRBJ1-1, with D unclear. The CDR3 has 13 residues. Germline V gives CDR1 MRHNA, CDR2 SNTAGT. Trimming removed 2 bases at V and 5 bases at J, with 9 bases between. The CDR3 sequence is CASSDGVGTEAFF. As DNA, the CDR3 is TGTGCCAGCAGTGACGGGGTCGGGACTGAAGCTTTCTTT.

This rearrangement joins TRBV27 to TRBJ1-5, with TRBD1 matching over 8 bases. The CDR3 covers 14 residues. Germline V gene sequence: CDR1 MNHEY, CDR2 SMNVEV (reference sequence). The V segment lost 4 bases and the J segment 5 bases; nucleotides outside the gene matches: 4. The CDR3 DNA follows: TGTGCCAGCAGTTCAACGACAGGGGATCAGCCCCAGCATTTT. Translating gives CASSSTTGDQPQHF.

V gene TRBV19 combines with J gene TRBJ1-5; 7 positions match TRBD1. J was trimmed by 6 bases and V by 5 bases; bases with no gene match: 13. The length of the CDR3 is 16 residues. Germline V gene data show CDR1 as LNHDA and CDR2 as SQIVND (reference sequence). The chain's CDR3 is CASSAGHRGAGQPQHF. The CDR3, as DNA: TGTGCCAGTAGTGCGGGACACAGGGGAGCAGGTCAGCCCCAGCATTTT.

The J gene is TRBJ2-1, the V gene TRBV19; possible D gene TRBD1, 5 bases. Germline V gene sequence: CDR1 LNHDA, CDR2 SQIVND (reference sequence). V lost 6 bases to trimming and J lost 7 bases, with 13 bases between them. CDR3 length equals 13 residues. CDR3 coding DNA: TGTGCCAGTAGGGACACTTTAGGGAATGAGCAGTTCTTC. Its protein product is CASRDTLGNEQFF.

The chain is built from TRBV7-2 and TRBJ2-7; possibly TRBD1 for D (5 bases). The germline CDR1 and CDR2 sequences are SGHTA and FQGNSA. The CDR3 is made up of 11 amino acids. Trimming pared 5 bases from V and 13 bases from J, leaving 15 bases between. DNA of the CDR3: TGTGCCAGCAGCCTGGGGCAGGAACAATACTTC. This sequence encodes CASSLGQEQYF. Together with reference TRBV7-2 and TRBJ2-7, the CDR3 gives the full variable domain: GAGVSQSPSNKVTEKGKDVELRCDPISGHTALYWYRQSLGQGLEFLIYFQGNSAPDKSGLPSDRFSAERTGGSVSTLTIQRTQQEDSAVYLCASSLGQEQYFGPGTRLTVT.

As for this clone: A much larger clone differs by one base, so this may be a read error. The J gene is TRBJ1-6, the V gene TRBV7-9; 8 bases fit TRBD1. Germline V gene data show CDR1 as SEHNR and CDR2 as FQNEAQ (reference sequence). CDR3 length: 14 amino acids. CDR3 nucleotide sequence: TGTGCCGGCAGCTTAAGTCAGGGGGCTTCACCCCTCCACTTT. Translating it yields CAGSLSQGASPLHF.

The chain has TRBV6-5 and TRBJ2-7; maybe TRBD2 (5 bases). V dropped 6 bases and J dropped 5 bases, with 17 bases sitting between them. The CDR3 length is 14 residues. Germline CDR1 is MNHEY and CDR2 is SVGAGI. The CDR3 spells CASSPFRTLHEQYF. CDR3 nucleotides: TGTGCCAGCAGCCCCTTCCGGACTCTCCACGAGCAGTACTTC.

The genes are TRBV19 and TRBJ2-2, with TRBD1 matching 9 bases. This CDR3 region has 14 residues. V was pared by 8 bases and J by 6 bases, with 7 bases of the junction left unmatched. From germline, CDR1 is LNHDA and CDR2 SQIVND (reference sequence). CDR3 residues: CASVRQGGAGELFF. As DNA, the CDR3 is TGTGCCAGTGTTAGACAGGGGGGTGCCGGGGAGCTGTTTTTT.

This clone appeared a single time. The rearrangement links TRBV7-6 to TRBJ1-2; TRBD1 might be the D (6 bases). V was clipped by 5 bases and J by 2 bases, with 15 bases between them. Per germline, CDR1 SGHVS and CDR2 FNYEAQ. The CDR3 spans 15 residues. This chain's CDR3 is CASSAPGQMNYGYTF. The CDR3 DNA is TGTGCCAGCAGCGCTCCCGGACAGATGAACTATGGCTACACCTTC.

The V call is TRBV11-2, the J call TRBJ2-7; possibly TRBD1 for D (6 bases). The V end lost 4 bases, the J end lost 5 bases, and 15 bases lay between the germline ends. The CDR3 totals 14 residues. CDR1 and CDR2 (germline): SGHAT, FQNNGV. CDR3 in DNA: TGTGCCAGCAGCTACGAGACACAGGGAAACGAGCAGTACTTC. Residues: CASSYETQGNEQYF.

The DNA for the CDR3 is TGTGCCATCAGTGACCGAGCCGGGACAGGGGGACGAGGCTACACCTTC. Its translation: CAISDRAGTGGRGYTF. V and J are TRBV10-3 and TRBJ1-2, with 11 bases that match TRBD1. Unmatched junction bases numbered 11, after V lost 3 bases and J lost 8 bases. There are 16 residues in the CDR3. From germline, CDR1 is ENHRY and CDR2 SYGVKD.

The V call is TRBV29-1, the J call TRBJ1-1; no clear D gene. CDR1 SQVTM and CDR2 ANQGSEA come from the germline V gene. This CDR3 region has 11 residues. The V gene lost 3 bases and the J gene lost 0 bases, with 2 bases spanning the gap. DNA of the CDR3: TGCAGCGTTGAGGTGAACACTGAAGCTTTCTTT. Its translation: CSVEVNTEAFF.

This clone was observed once. The chain recombines TRBV5-1 with TRBJ2-1; no clear D gene. The V and J ends lost 4 bases and 0 bases respectively, with 8 bases between them. Germline V lookup: CDR1 SGHRS, CDR2 YFSETQ. This CDR3 has 14 amino acids. The chain's CDR3 is CASSAAPSYNEQFF. In DNA form, the CDR3 reads TGCGCCAGCAGCGCGGCGCCCTCCTACAATGAGCAGTTCTTC.

The V call is TRBV6-1, the J call TRBJ2-7, with D possibly called TRBD1 or TRBD2 (5 bases each). CDR3 length: 13 residues. V lost 3 bases and J lost 4, with 10 bases in between. Looked up from germline, CDR1 is MNHNS and CDR2 is SASEGT. The CDR3 coding sequence is TGTGCCAGCAGTGACCGGGGCGCGTACGAGCAGTACTTC. This encodes CASSDRGAYEQYF.